This T cell receptor (beta chain) was sequenced for a study of shared clonotypes between healthy human individuals. Study-level results: Estimated richness values were generally larger in naive subsets than in memory subsets.

The investigators split CD4+ cells into a CD45RA+ naive subset and a CD45RA-negative memory subset. With respect to this clone: Its target is not known.

V was clipped by 2 bases and J by 2 bases; unmatched bases: 3. CDR3 length equals 15 residues. Germline V gene data show CDR1 as SGDLS and CDR2 as YYNGEE. Using immunoSEQ multiplex PCR, the repertoire was profiled, and TCRdb retains in-frame clones only, with some absent. The table shows over a million clones, with roughly 96% occurring only once. This clonotype was obtained from a man aged 25-45 years in good health. Sequenced sample: naive CD4+ T cells sorted from blood. Subset: CD45RA+ positively selected. This sequence joins TRBV9 and TRBJ2-4; 8 bases align to TRBD1. The CDR3 spells CASSVSGGSKNIQYF. CDR3 coding DNA: TGTGCCAGCAGCGTCTCAGGGGGCTCCAAAAACATTCAGTACTTC.